This T cell receptor beta chain emerged from a study of cytomegalovirus exposure and HLA in healthy donors (dated 2017 in TCRdb). Study-wide context: According to an earlier analysis of a few hundred of the donors, 150 million to 200 million T cells yielded some 120 million unique TCR beta sequences and 276 Gb of sequence data. In a later genetic analysis, genome-wide SNP genotypes for about 60% of the 666 donors were used, and that subset was treated as a discovery cohort. In addition to the first cohort of roughly 700 subjects, a separate validation cohort of 130 or so different subjects was used. The later analysis used no new phenotypic data to find candidate immune exposures, relying instead on TCR beta sequences and their occurrence across donors. Donor age, sex, ethnicity and CMV serostatus were compiled together with the repertoire data. The number of typed donors differed by locus: about 620-630 for A, B, C, DRB1 and DQB1; approximately 540 for DQA1; fewer than 610 for DPA1; and roughly 450 for DPB1. The study aimed to test whether signatures of past pathogen exposure could be identified by cataloging public T cell receptors. A later analysis re-analyzed previously published TCR beta repertoires from 660 or so donors and added high-resolution HLA genotyping to study TCR occurrence patterns. Among the roughly 390 genotyped donors, approximately 77% belonged to the genetic ancestry cluster associated with self-reported Caucasian donors. An early release that covered around 590 HLA-typed donors contained 300 to 350 gigabases of sequencing data and 85 million to 100 million unique TCR sequences. Across 398 genotyped donors of the cohort, an average of about 250,000 unique TCR beta nucleotide sequences per donor were sequenced, and about a sixth of those sequences were non-productive. Both class I and class II loci were covered by HLA typing, at four-digit resolution. An earlier analysis of some 600 of the donors applied high-throughput TCR beta sequencing to assess whether each TCR beta V gene segment acted as functional or pseudogenic. All discovery cohort repertoires had been generated using a single sequencing platform. The study profiled the T cell repertoires of about 640 subjects by immunosequencing and related them to cytomegalovirus serostatus. A handful of DR-DQ haplotypes were treated as single units for association and clustering because of strong linkage in the cohort. High-throughput TCR immunosequencing, statistical association of individual TCRs with disease status, and machine learning were combined to predict cytomegalovirus infection status. Overall study results and their limits: An association between a missense DCLRE1C variant and V-gene and J-gene trimming of TCR beta chains was found in a later genetic analysis and replicated in an independent cohort. Most CMV-associated TCR beta chains appeared to be HLA-restricted in a later analysis, and the HLA associations seemed to be driven largely by CMV exposure. The classifier was reported to diagnose cytomegalovirus status with high specificity and sensitivity in both the original and validation cohorts. According to a later analysis, TCR association rates differed among HLA loci, with DRB1 alleles showing the most associated TCRs and HLA-C alleles showing the fewest. The authors suggested that the approach could potentially be extended to other disease states and immunological phenotypes. The study gave a list of 150 to 200 TCR beta chains associated with cytomegalovirus. While some public TCRs were present in many individuals, most TCR sequences turned up only very rarely across donors. Strong co-occurrence of HLA alleles, especially DR and DQ, made assigning TCR associations to individual alleles difficult. In vitro tests confirmed that a few of the cytomegalovirus-associated TCR beta chains recognize cytomegalovirus antigens. An earlier analysis of approximately 600 of the donors showed that most TCR beta V segments appeared in productive rearrangements either about 87% or about 30% of the time, which broadly matched IMGT annotations. A further reported finding was that TCR beta sequences accurately predicted the HLA-A and HLA-B alleles for most subjects in the first cohort. A group of highly shared sequence variants was considered likely to be a technical artifact of the sequencing pipeline. The presence/absence analyses assumed that sequencing depth was roughly uniform across donors, and that assumption may not be true. The only immune exposure information available for the cohort was CMV serostatus. In a later analysis, about 16,000 TCR beta sequences were associated with specific HLA alleles at a false discovery rate of 0.05. A later genetic analysis reported fewer N-insertions in productive TCRs among donors in an Asian-associated ancestry cluster than the roughly 670-donor mean. Because HLA typing was unavailable for some donors at each locus, only the typed subset was used in association tests. The cohort was sequenced for TCR beta chains only, and without alpha or paired-chain data the features that could be detected were limited. The 87-base-pair reads could not distinguish some IMGT-functional V segments, including TRBV6-2 and TRBV6-3, so those segments were excluded. Because counts were too low, under 20 rarely observed V segments, including chromosome 9 orphons, were left out of the earlier analysis of 500 to 650 of the donors. Correlated functional status among segregating V segments might be attributable to linkage disequilibrium, but an unknown experimental factor could not be ruled out. According to a later analysis, parvovirus B19, influenza, CMV and Epstein-Barr virus appeared linked to several top co-occurrence clusters. A later analysis found that HLA-associated TCR beta chains were more clonally expanded and had lower generation probabilities than equally common non-associated chains.

The cohort was made up of 666 healthy bone marrow donors. Cohort members were all nominally healthy when sampled, although unrecorded immune exposures were likely present. The donor was CMV seropositive and belonged to the group of 250 to 300 seropositive cohort members. Each donor provided a peripheral blood sample, and peripheral blood mononuclear cells were used for TCR beta sequencing. The Qiagen DNeasy Blood Extraction Kit was used to extract genomic DNA from the blood cell samples. To prepare the library, the immunoSEQ multiplex PCR assay was applied. For the multiplex PCR, a mixture combining 60 forward primers for TCR Vbeta segments and 13 reverse primers for TCR Jbeta segments was used. The CDR3 region of rearranged TCR beta genes was amplified from genomic DNA with a multiplex PCR assay. On the Illumina HiSeq System, the amplified TCR beta libraries were sequenced as 87-base-pair reads. Under the source paper's analysis protocol: Across the roughly 670 repertoires, a later analysis counted 78 million or so unique TCR beta chains, roughly 11 million of which were shared by at least two donors. Raw reads were error-corrected and collapsed into unique sequences by a nearest-neighbor algorithm in which closely related sequences were merged to remove PCR and sequencing errors. Alignment of CDR3 sequences to IMGT reference sequences was used to assign V, D and J gene segments. For a sequence to be retained, at least a six-nucleotide match to both a V gene segment and a J gene segment was required. A rearrangement was called productive if the CDR3 had no stop codons and remained in frame with V and J, and every other rearrangement was called non-productive. Following IMGT convention, CDR3 was defined as the stretch from the second conserved V-encoded cysteine up to the conserved J-encoded phenylalanine. The earlier analysis of 550 to 650 of the donors excluded any sequence lacking an unambiguous match to a single V gene segment. In an earlier analysis of several hundred of the donors, a V segment was called functional when productive rearrangements were above 56.7%, and segregating when the standard deviation between donors exceeded 5%. A statistical classification framework was built for diagnosing cytomegalovirus status from the catalog of TCR beta chain sequences. In a later analysis, TCR nucleotide sequences were compared against IMGT/GENE-DB human TR gene sequences so that V and J genes could be assigned. Using the TCRdist pipeline, a later analysis assigned CDR3 sequences along with most-parsimonious VDJ recombination scenarios. In a later analysis, every TCR beta chain was defined by the combination of its CDR3 amino acid sequence and its V-gene family, and reads without a unique V-gene family were dropped. A later analysis removed 600 or so highly shared, low-generation-probability nucleotide sequences to deal with suspected cross-contamination and a sequencing artifact. A later analysis calculated a clonal expansion index for each public chain from normalized within-repertoire ranks of inferred template counts. A later analysis computed generation probabilities with a VDJ recombination model fitted to out-of-frame rearrangements, and checked the results against IGoR. Hypergeometric tests were used in a later analysis to score TCR-TCR, TCR-HLA and TCR-CMV co-occurrence, with a repertoire-size bias correction applied to the TCR pairs. To estimate false discovery rates, a later analysis permuted the HLA or CMV assignments 20 times. A later analysis grouped co-occurring TCRs with DBSCAN, adding TCRdist sequence similarity when clustering within HLA-allele-positive subsets. Repertoires with fewer than 30,000 or more than 120,000 public chains, plus five repertoires with anomalous nucleotide sharing, were excluded from co-occurrence clustering. As stored in TCRdb, this immuneACCESS dataset retains in-frame rearrangements with V and J assigned. A fraction of the clones does not appear; measured against another copy, unresolved V genes explain less than half of the discrepancy, and the remainder lacks a known reason. D and trimming come from the DNA, and the V and J calls and clone size come from that table. For this sample there are about 76,000 clones; more than 75% appear just once. The ten top clones hold around an eighth of the sample.

Based on the germline V gene, the CDR1 and CDR2 sequences are SGHTA and FQGTGA. Measured from the cysteine to the phenylalanine, the CDR3 is 15 residues long. Just the 45-base CDR3 DNA is kept, in frame starting at base 1. The germline V end is reduced by 5 bases and the J end by 0 bases; junction bases left unmatched: 2. In this sample, this clone turned up once. Its specific antigen is unknown. Per-nucleotide qualities are absent, and no much larger clonotype sits a single base away. The sample consisted of PBMCs. The TCR originated in a male donor in good health and CMV-seropositive. Rearrangement joined TRBV7-3 to TRBJ2-3; 10 of the junction bases match TRBD2. Here the CDR3 is given as CASSRLAGSTDTQYF. The DNA reads TGTGCCAGCAGCCGACTAGCGGGCAGCACAGATACGCAGTATTTT. Supplemented by the reference TRBV7-3 and TRBJ2-3 proteins around the CDR3, the complete variable domain is GAGVSQTPSNKVTEKGKYVELRCDPISGHTALYWYRQSLGQGPEFLIYFQGTGAADDSGLPNDRFFAVRPEGSVSTLKIQRTERGDSAVYLCASSRLAGSTDTQYFGPGTRLTVL.